These 2 T cell receptor beta chains were all obtained from the same sample, sequenced in a study of technical replicates of blood from four donors. Data came from immunoSEQ multiplex PCR; TCRdb stores just in-frame clones and leaves some out. The sample yields 65,000 to 90,000 clones, around 94% seen once. The sequenced sample consisted of T cells isolated from PBMCs. All receptors derive from a human donor in good health.

This sequence joins TRBV9 and TRBJ2-7; the match to TRBD1 covers 7 bases. V gave up 2 bases and J gave up 2 bases; unmatched junction bases: 7. CDR1 and CDR2 from the germline V gene are SGDLS and YYNGEE. CDR3 size: 15 residues. This chain's CDR3 is CASSVTGQTTYEQYF. The CDR3 DNA sequence: TGTGCCAGCAGCGTCACGGGACAGACAACCTACGAGCAGTACTTC.

The rearrangement links TRBV2 to TRBJ2-7; maybe TRBD2 (6 bases). CDR3 length: 15 residues. CDR1 and CDR2 from the germline V gene are SNHLY and FYNNEI. Trimming took off 5 bases at V and 3 bases at J, with 17 bases between the two ends. Here the CDR3 reads CASSRTSQKNYEQYF. The CDR3 DNA follows: TGTGCCAGCAGTCGCACTAGCCAAAAAAACTACGAGCAGTACTTC. The full variable domain, completed using reference TRBV2 and TRBJ2-7, is EPEVTQTPSHQVTQMGQEVILRCVPISNHLYFYWYRQILGQKVEFLVSFYNNEISEKSEIFDDQFSVERPDGSNFTLKIRSTKLEDSAMYFCASSRTSQKNYEQYFGPGTRLTVT.